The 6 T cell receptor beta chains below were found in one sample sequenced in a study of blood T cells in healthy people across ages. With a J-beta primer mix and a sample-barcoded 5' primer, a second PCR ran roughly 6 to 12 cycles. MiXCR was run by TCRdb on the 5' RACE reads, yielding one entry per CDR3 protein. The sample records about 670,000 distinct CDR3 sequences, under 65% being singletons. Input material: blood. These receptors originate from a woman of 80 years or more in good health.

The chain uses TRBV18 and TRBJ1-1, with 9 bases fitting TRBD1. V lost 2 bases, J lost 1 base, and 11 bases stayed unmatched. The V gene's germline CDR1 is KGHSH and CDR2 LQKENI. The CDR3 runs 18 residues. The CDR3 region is CASSPSRTGEGRNTEAFF. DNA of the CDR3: TGTGCCAGCTCACCATCCCGGACAGGGGAGGGGAGGAACACTGAAGCTTTCTTT.

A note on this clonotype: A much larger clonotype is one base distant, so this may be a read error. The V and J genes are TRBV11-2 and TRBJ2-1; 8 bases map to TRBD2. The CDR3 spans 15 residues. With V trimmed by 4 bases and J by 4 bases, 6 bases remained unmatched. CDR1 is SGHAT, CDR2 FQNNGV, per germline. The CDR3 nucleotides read TGTGCCAGCAGCTGGGATACTAGCGGATACAATGAGCAGTTCTTC. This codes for CASSWDTSGYNEQFF.

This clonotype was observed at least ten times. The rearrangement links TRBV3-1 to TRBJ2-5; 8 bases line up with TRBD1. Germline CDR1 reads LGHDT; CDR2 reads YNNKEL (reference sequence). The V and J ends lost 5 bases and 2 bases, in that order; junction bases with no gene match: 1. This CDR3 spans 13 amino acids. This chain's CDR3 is CASSNRGQETQYF. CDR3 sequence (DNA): TGTGCCAGCAGCAACAGGGGGCAAGAGACCCAGTACTTC.

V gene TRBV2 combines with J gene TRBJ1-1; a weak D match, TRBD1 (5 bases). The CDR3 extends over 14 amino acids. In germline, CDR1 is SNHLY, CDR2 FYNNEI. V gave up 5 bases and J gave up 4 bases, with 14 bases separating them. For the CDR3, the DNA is TGTGCCAGCAGTACCCAGGGCGGAAGCACTGAAGCTTTCTTT. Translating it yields CASSTQGGSTEAFF.

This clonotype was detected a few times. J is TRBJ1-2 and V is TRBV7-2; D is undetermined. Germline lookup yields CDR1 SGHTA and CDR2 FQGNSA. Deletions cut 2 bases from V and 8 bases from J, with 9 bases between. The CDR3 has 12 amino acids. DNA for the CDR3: TGTGCCAGCAGCTTACGGGCGGGAGGCTACACCTTC. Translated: CASSLRAGGYTF. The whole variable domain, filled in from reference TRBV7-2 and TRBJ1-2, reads GAGVSQSPSNKVTEKGKDVELRCDPISGHTALYWYRQSLGQGLEFLIYFQGNSAPDKSGLPSDRFSAERTGGSVSTLTIQRTQQEDSAVYLCASSLRAGGYTFGSGTRLTVV.

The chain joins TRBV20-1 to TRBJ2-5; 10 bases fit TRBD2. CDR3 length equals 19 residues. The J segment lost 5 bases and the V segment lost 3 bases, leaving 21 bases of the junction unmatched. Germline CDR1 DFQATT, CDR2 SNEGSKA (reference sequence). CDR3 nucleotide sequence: TGCAGTGCTAGGCCAGGACTAGCGGATCCAAGAGAGGGTGGGGAGACCCAGTACTTC. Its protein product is CSARPGLADPREGGETQYF.